Listed below are T cell receptor beta chains from one sample, sequenced in a study of cytomegalovirus exposure and HLA in healthy donors. Assay used: immunoSEQ multiplex PCR; TCRdb lists only in-frame clones, some missing. This table holds around 300,000 clones, 72% found once. The source material was PBMCs. These receptors were taken from a female donor in good health and CMV-seronegative. The CDR3 runs from the conserved cysteine through the conserved F or W. A D gene is named only where the DNA matches it firmly. Size tells how often a clone was seen (once, few, many) or the class of an expanded clone, and some rows leave it out.

length: 15; V: TRBV7-8; D: -; size: -; J: TRBJ2-1; CDR3: CASSTLWTVKNEQFF; DNA: TGTGCCAGCAGCACATTGTGGACAGTCAAAAATGAGCAGTTCTTC
length: 14; V: TRBV11-1; D: TRBD2; size: few; J: TRBJ2-7; CDR3: CASSRGTSGYEQYF; DNA: TGTGCCAGCAGCCGGGGGACTAGCGGATACGAGCAGTACTTC
length: 16; V: TRBV19; D: TRBD2; size: -; J: TRBJ2-2; CDR3: CASSLGLAGGTGELFF; DNA: TGTGCCAGTAGCCTGGGACTAGCGGGAGGCACCGGGGAGCTGTTTTTT
length: 14; V: TRBV6-6; D: -; size: -; J: TRBJ1-4; CDR3: CASTIGGGSEKLFF; DNA: TGTGCCAGCACAATTGGGGGCGGGAGTGAAAAACTGTTTTTT
length: 12; V: TRBV30; D: -; size: -; J: TRBJ2-5; CDR3: CAWRGQGKEQYF; DNA: TGTGCCTGGAGGGGGCAGGGTAAAGAGCAGTACTTC
length: 13; V: TRBV7-2; D: -; size: -; J: TRBJ2-1; CDR3: CASSLDGRSEQFF; DNA: TGTGCCAGCAGCTTGGACGGGAGATCTGAGCAGTTCTTC
length: 15; V: TRBV5-4; D: TRBD1; size: -; J: TRBJ2-7; CDR3: CASSLAGTGDYEQYF; DNA: TGTGCCAGCAGCTTGGCAGGGACAGGGGACTACGAGCAGTACTTC
length: 15; V: TRBV7-9; D: TRBD1; size: few; J: TRBJ2-7; CDR3: CASSLGTGGLYEQYF; DNA: TGTGCCAGCAGCCTAGGGACAGGGGGCCTCTACGAGCAGTACTTC
length: 15; V: TRBV27; D: -; size: -; J: TRBJ2-2; CDR3: CASSPLAGNTGELFF; DNA: TGTGCCAGCAGTCCCCTGGCAGGGAATACCGGGGAGCTGTTTTTT
length: 14; V: TRBV29-1; D: TRBD1; size: -; J: TRBJ1-2; CDR3: CSVTKQGETGGYTF; DNA: TGCAGCGTGACAAAACAGGGGGAGACTGGTGGCTACACCTTC
length: 13; V: TRBV6-1; D: -; size: -; J: TRBJ1-5; CDR3: CASSRRGDQPQHF; DNA: TGTGCCAGCAGTCGCAGGGGTGATCAGCCCCAGCATTTT
length: 17; V: TRBV5-6; D: TRBD2; size: -; J: TRBJ2-7; CDR3: CASRPGLAGTISYEQYF; DNA: TGTGCCAGCAGGCCGGGACTAGCGGGAACGATCTCCTACGAGCAGTACTTC
length: 15; V: TRBV2; D: TRBD1; size: -; J: TRBJ2-4; CDR3: CASTGSARDRGIQYF; DNA: TGTGCCAGCACTGGGAGTGCTCGAGACAGGGGCATTCAGTACTTC
length: 14; V: TRBV2; D: TRBD1; size: -; J: TRBJ2-1; CDR3: CASFRDRGWNEQFF; DNA: TGTGCCAGTTTCCGGGACAGGGGATGGAATGAGCAGTTCTTC
length: 13; V: TRBV5-1; D: -; size: -; J: TRBJ2-1; CDR3: CASSTGSNNEQFF; DNA: TGCGCCAGCAGCACCGGGTCGAACAATGAGCAGTTCTTC
length: 14; V: TRBV27; D: -; size: -; J: TRBJ2-1; CDR3: CASSSGLAFGEQFF; DNA: TGTGCCAGCAGTTCGGGACTCGCTTTTGGTGAGCAGTTCTTC
length: 14; V: TRBV5-1; D: -; size: -; J: TRBJ2-7; CDR3: CASSLTGQFYEQYF; DNA: TGCGCCAGCAGCCTGACGGGACAATTCTACGAGCAGTACTTC
length: 15; V: TRBV28; D: -; size: -; J: TRBJ2-7; CDR3: CASSLFSLASYEQYF; DNA: TGTGCCAGCAGTTTATTTTCCCTAGCCTCCTACGAGCAGTACTTC
length: 18; V: TRBV27; D: TRBD2; size: few; J: TRBJ2-1; CDR3: CASSLSLFLAGVSNEQFF; DNA: TGTGCCAGCAGTTTATCCCTCTTTCTAGCGGGAGTGAGCAATGAGCAGTTCTTC
length: 19; V: TRBV11-3; D: -; size: -; J: TRBJ1-5; CDR3: CASSLEFGTKVLVNQPQHF; DNA: TGTGCCAGCAGCTTAGAATTTGGGACAAAAGTTCTAGTCAATCAGCCCCAGCATTTT
length: 12; V: TRBV6-5; D: -; size: -; J: TRBJ1-1; CDR3: CASSRVNTEAFF; DNA: TGTGCCAGCAGCCGGGTGAACACTGAAGCTTTCTTT
length: 13; V: TRBV11-2; D: -; size: -; J: TRBJ1-5; CDR3: CASSFEEGQPQHF; DNA: TGTGCCAGCAGCTTCGAGGAGGGTCAGCCCCAGCATTTT
length: 14; V: TRBV7-9; D: -; size: -; J: TRBJ1-5; CDR3: CASSFSGSNQPQHF; DNA: TGTGCCAGCAGCTTCAGCGGTAGCAATCAGCCCCAGCATTTT
length: 15; V: TRBV7-3; D: -; size: -; J: TRBJ2-3; CDR3: CASSLLGASTDTQYF; DNA: TGTGCCAGCAGCTTATTGGGGGCCAGCACAGATACGCAGTATTTT
length: 15; V: TRBV7-9; D: -; size: -; J: TRBJ1-3; CDR3: CASSPSGVSGNTIYF; DNA: TGTGCCAGCAGCCCTAGCGGGGTTTCTGGAAACACCATATATTTT
length: 15; V: TRBV28; D: -; size: few; J: TRBJ1-5; CDR3: CASSLSRSLNQPQHF; DNA: TGTGCCAGCAGTTTGTCCAGGTCTCTAAATCAGCCCCAGCATTTT
length: 17; V: TRBV15; D: TRBD2; size: -; J: TRBJ2-2; CDR3: CATSRDTASGYTGELFF; DNA: TGTGCCACCAGCAGAGATACGGCTAGCGGATACACCGGGGAGCTGTTTTTT
length: 14; V: TRBV2; D: -; size: -; J: TRBJ1-5; CDR3: CASSAAYSNQPQHF; DNA: TGTGCCAGCAGTGCAGCCTATAGCAATCAGCCCCAGCATTTT
length: 18; V: TRBV18; D: TRBD2; size: -; J: TRBJ2-7; CDR3: CASTPLGGGRANPDEQYF; DNA: TGTGCCAGCACCCCGCTCGGTGGAGGGAGGGCCAATCCCGACGAGCAGTACTTC
length: 15; V: TRBV27; D: TRBD2; size: -; J: TRBJ2-7; CDR3: CASSTSGSSFYEQYF; DNA: TGTGCCAGCAGTACTAGCGGGAGCTCTTTCTACGAGCAGTACTTC
length: 15; V: TRBV5-8; D: -; size: -; J: TRBJ1-2; CDR3: CASSLRYDTVYGYTF; DNA: TGTGCCAGCAGCTTGCGGTATGACACAGTTTATGGCTACACCTTC
length: 13; V: TRBV7-6; D: -; size: once; J: TRBJ1-2; CDR3: CASSPWQSYGYTF; DNA: TGTGCCAGCAGCCCCTGGCAAAGCTATGGCTACACCTTC
length: 14; V: TRBV28; D: -; size: once; J: TRBJ1-2; CDR3: CASSSLNSGRGYTF; DNA: TGTGCCAGCAGTTCCCTGAATTCAGGGCGCGGCTACACCTTC
length: 12; V: TRBV19; D: -; size: -; J: TRBJ1-5; CDR3: CASSTYSQPQHF; DNA: TGTGCCAGTAGTACATACAGCCAGCCCCAGCATTTT
length: 15; V: TRBV9; D: -; size: -; J: TRBJ2-1; CDR3: CASSVEAPSYNEQFF; DNA: TGTGCCAGCAGCGTAGAAGCCCCCTCCTACAATGAGCAGTTCTTC
length: 13; V: TRBV6-5; D: -; size: -; J: TRBJ2-7; CDR3: CASSYRIGLEQYF; DNA: TGTGCCAGCAGTTACCGGATTGGGCTCGAGCAGTACTTC
length: 13; V: TRBV4-2; D: -; size: once; J: TRBJ1-3; CDR3: CASSLGQGNTIYF; DNA: TGTGCCAGCAGCCTCGGACAGGGAAACACCATATATTTT
length: 13; V: TRBV19; D: -; size: -; J: TRBJ1-1; CDR3: CASSVPGETEAFF; DNA: TGTGCCAGTAGTGTACCGGGGGAGACTGAAGCTTTCTTT
length: 16; V: TRBV5-1; D: TRBD2; size: -; J: TRBJ2-7; CDR3: CASSLTGLAGEGEQYF; DNA: TGCGCCAGCAGCTTAACGGGACTAGCGGGAGAGGGTGAGCAGTACTTC
length: 15; V: TRBV21-1; D: -; size: -; J: TRBJ2-7; CDR3: CASSTRTGRAYEQYF; DNA: TGTGCCAGCAGCACCCGGACAGGGAGGGCCTACGAGCAGTACTTC
length: 14; V: TRBV5-1; D: TRBD1; size: -; J: TRBJ1-4; CDR3: CASSTGGSREKLFF; DNA: TGCGCCAGCAGCACAGGGGGAAGTCGGGAAAAACTGTTTTTT
length: 16; V: TRBV27; D: TRBD2; size: once; J: TRBJ2-3; CDR3: CASSFGREDPTDTQYF; DNA: TGTGCCAGCAGTTTCGGTCGGGAGGACCCCACAGATACGCAGTATTTT
length: 15; V: TRBV28; D: -; size: once; J: TRBJ2-7; CDR3: CASSLGQGGLGEQYF; DNA: TGTGCCAGCAGTTTAGGGCAGGGGGGACTCGGCGAGCAGTACTTC